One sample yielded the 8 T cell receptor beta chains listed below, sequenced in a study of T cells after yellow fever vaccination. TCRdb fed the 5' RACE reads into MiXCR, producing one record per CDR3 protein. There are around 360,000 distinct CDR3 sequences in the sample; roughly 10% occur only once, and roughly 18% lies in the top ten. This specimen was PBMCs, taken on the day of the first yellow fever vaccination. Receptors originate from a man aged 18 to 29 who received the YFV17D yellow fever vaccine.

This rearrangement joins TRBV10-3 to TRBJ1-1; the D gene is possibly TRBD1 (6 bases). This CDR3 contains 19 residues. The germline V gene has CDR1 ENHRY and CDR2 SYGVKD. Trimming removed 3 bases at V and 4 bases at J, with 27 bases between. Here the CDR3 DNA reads TGTGCCATCAGTGATATTGGTGGGGGGCGCAGAATTTTTAGCACTGAAGCTTTCTTT. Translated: CAISDIGGGRRIFSTEAFF.

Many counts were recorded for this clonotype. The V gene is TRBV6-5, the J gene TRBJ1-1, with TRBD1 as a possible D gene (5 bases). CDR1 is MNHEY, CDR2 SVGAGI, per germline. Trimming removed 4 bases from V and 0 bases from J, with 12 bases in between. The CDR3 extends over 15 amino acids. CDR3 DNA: TGTGCCAGCAGTTCCCAAGGGACCGTGAACACTGAAGCTTTCTTT. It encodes CASSSQGTVNTEAFF.

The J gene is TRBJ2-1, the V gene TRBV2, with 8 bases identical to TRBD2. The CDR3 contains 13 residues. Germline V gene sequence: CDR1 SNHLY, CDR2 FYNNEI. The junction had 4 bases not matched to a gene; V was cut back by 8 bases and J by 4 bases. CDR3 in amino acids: CASGSGEYNEQFF. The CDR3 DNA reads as TGTGCCAGCGGTAGCGGGGAATACAATGAGCAGTTCTTC. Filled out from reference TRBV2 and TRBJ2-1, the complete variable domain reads EPEVTQTPSHQVTQMGQEVILRCVPISNHLYFYWYRQILGQKVEFLVSFYNNEISEKSEIFDDQFSVERPDGSNFTLKIRSTKLEDSAMYFCASGSGEYNEQFFGPGTRLTVL.

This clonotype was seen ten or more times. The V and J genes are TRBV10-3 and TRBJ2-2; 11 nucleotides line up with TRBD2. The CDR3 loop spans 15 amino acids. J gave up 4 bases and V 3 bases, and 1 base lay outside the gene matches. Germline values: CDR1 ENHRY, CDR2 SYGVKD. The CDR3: CAISDTSGGTGELFF. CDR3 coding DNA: TGTGCCATCAGTGATACTAGCGGGGGCACCGGGGAGCTGTTTTTT.

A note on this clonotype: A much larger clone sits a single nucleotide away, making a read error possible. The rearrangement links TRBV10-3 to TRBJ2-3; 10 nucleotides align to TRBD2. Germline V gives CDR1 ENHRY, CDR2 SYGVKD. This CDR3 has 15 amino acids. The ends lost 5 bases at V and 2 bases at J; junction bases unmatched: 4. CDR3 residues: CAISWLAGVTDTQYF. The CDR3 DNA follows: TGTGCCATCAGTTGGCTAGCGGGGGTCACAGATACGCAGTATTTT.

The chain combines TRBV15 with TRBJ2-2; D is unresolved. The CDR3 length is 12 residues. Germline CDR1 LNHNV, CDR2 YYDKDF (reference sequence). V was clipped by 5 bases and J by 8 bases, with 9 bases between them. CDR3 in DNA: TGTGCCACCAGCGAAAGTTCTGGGGAGCTGTTTTTT. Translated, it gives CATSESSGELFF.

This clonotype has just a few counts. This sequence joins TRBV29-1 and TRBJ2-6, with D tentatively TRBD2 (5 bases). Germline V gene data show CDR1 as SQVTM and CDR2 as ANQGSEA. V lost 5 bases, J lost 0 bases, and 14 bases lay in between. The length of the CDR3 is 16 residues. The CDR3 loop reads CSVLRWTPSGANVLTF. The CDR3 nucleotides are TGCAGCGTTCTTAGGTGGACTCCCTCTGGGGCCAACGTCCTGACTTTC.

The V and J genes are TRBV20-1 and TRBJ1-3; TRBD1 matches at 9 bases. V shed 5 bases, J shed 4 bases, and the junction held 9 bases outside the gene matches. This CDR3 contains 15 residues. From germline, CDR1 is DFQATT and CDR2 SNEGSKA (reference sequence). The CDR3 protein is CSACHPGTGGNTIYF. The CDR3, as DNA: TGCAGTGCTTGTCACCCCGGGACAGGGGGAAACACCATATATTTT.